This TCR beta chain was sequenced for a study of blood T cell repertoires in COVID-19. Sequencing was performed with immunoSEQ multiplex PCR; in TCRdb, only in-frame clones are kept and a portion is missing. The sample has 200,000 or so clones; about 90% are singletons. V dropped 2 bases and J dropped 7; count of bases not matched to a gene: 13. This CDR3 is built from 16 residues. CDR1 and CDR2 from the germline V gene are LGHNA and YSLEER. The clonotype comes from a man aged 30 to 39 with COVID-19, enrolled during active disease. The sample taken for sequencing was peripheral blood. The chain couples TRBV4-3 to TRBJ1-2, with 7 bases aligning to TRBD1. CDR3: CASSQPGQTLLSGYTF. The CDR3 DNA follows: TGCGCCAGCAGCCAACCGGGACAGACCCTGCTTAGTGGCTACACCTTC.